This TCR beta chain was recovered during a study of CD8+ T cells in alopecia areata. Overall study: For the treated group, dosing was oral tofacitinib at 5 to 10 mg twice daily.

Peripheral blood, together with lesional scalp punch biopsies, was collected from alopecia areata patients. For this clone: Antigen unknown.

RNA extraction was followed by reverse transcription into cDNA, which acted as the sequencing template. Sequencing was performed with immunoSEQ multiplex PCR; in TCRdb, only in-frame clones are kept and a portion is missing. The profile shows under 250,000 clones, about 60% of them singletons. In germline, CDR1 is MGHDK, CDR2 SYGVNS. The CDR3 contains 13 residues. The V and J ends lost 8 bases and 10 bases respectively, with 19 bases between them. Study conclusions and caveats: The study also sequences resident alphabeta T cells of normal skin in scalp samples. Patients showed less clear TCR sequence sharing than mice, possibly partly because of HLA diversity.

Sample: CD4+ T cells sorted from blood, taken at week 0. The sequence was obtained from a human donor with alopecia areata. V is TRBV25-1 and J is TRBJ2-3, with D uncertain. Here the CDR3 reads CASAPNTGWAQYF. The CDR3 nucleotides read TGTGCCAGCGCCCCAAATACTGGCTGGGCGCAGTATTTT.